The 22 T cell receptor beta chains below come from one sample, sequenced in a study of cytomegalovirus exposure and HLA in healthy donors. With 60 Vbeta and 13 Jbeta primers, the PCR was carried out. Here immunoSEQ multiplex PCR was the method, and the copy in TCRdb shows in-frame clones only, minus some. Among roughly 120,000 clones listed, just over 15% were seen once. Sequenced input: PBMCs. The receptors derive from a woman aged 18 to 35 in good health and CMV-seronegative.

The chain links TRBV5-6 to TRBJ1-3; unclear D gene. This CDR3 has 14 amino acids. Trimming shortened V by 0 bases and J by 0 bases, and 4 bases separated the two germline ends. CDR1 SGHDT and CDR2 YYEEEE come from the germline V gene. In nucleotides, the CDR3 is TGTGCCAGCAGCTTGGGGGCCTCTGGAAACACCATATATTTT. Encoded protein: CASSLGASGNTIYF.

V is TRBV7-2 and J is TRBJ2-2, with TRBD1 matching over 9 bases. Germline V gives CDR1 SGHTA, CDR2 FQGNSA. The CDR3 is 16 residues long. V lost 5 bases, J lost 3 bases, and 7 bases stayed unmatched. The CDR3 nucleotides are TGTGCCAGCAGCGCGAGGACAGGGGCGGACACCGGGGAGCTGTTTTTT. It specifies CASSARTGADTGELFF.

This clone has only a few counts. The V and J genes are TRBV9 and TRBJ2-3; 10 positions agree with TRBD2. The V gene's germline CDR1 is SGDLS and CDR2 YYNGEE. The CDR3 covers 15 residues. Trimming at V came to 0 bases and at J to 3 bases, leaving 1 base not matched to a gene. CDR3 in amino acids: CASSVEGLATDTQYF. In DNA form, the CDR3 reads TGTGCCAGCAGCGTAGAGGGACTAGCGACAGATACGCAGTATTTT. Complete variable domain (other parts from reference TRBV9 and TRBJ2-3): DSGVTQTPKHLITATGQRVTLRCSPRSGDLSVYWYQQSLDQGLQFLIQYYNGEERAKGNILERFSAQQFPDLHSELNLSSLELGDSALYFCASSVEGLATDTQYFGPGTRLTVL.

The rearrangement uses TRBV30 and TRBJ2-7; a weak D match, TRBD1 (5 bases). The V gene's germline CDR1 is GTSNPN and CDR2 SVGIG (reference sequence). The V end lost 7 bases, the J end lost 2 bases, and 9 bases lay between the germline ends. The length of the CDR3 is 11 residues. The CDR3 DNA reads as TGTGCCTCAAAGGGGACCTACGAGCAGTACTTC. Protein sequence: CASKGTYEQYF.

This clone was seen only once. The CDR3 reads CASSPPGQGGTGELFF. CDR3 in DNA: TGTGCCAGCTCACCACCGGGACAGGGTGGGACCGGGGAGCTGTTTTTT. The chain is built from TRBV18 and TRBJ2-2; 9 bases align to TRBD1. The CDR3 totals 16 residues. Looked up from germline, CDR1 is KGHSH and CDR2 is LQKENI. Germline trimming cut 0 bases from V and 5 bases from J; bases unmatched to any gene: 4.

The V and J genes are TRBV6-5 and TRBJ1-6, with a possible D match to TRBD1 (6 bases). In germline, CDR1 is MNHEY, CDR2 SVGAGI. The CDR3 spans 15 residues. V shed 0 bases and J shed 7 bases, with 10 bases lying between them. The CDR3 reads CASSYSDRMNSPLHF. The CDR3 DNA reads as TGTGCCAGCAGTTACTCAGACAGGATGAATTCACCCCTCCACTTT.

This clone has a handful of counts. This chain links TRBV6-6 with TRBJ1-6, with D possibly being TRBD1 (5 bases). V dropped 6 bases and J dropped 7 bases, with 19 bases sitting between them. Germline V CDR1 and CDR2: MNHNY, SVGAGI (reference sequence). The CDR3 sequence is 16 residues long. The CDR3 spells CASSHADRRENSPLHF. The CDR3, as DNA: TGTGCCAGCAGCCATGCGGACCGCAGGGAAAATTCACCCCTCCACTTT.

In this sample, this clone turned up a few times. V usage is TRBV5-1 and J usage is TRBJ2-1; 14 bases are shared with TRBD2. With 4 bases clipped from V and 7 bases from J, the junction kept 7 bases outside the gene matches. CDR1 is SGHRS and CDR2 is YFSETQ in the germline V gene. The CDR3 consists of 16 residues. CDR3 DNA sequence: TGCGCCAGCAGCCCCGGACTAGCGGGGGGCCGTAATGAGCAGTTCTTC. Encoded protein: CASSPGLAGGRNEQFF. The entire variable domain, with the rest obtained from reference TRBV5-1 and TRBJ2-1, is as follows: KAGVTQTPRYLIKTRGQQVTLSCSPISGHRSVSWYQQTPGQGLQFLFEYFSETQRNKGNFPGRFSGRQFSNSRSEMNVSTLELGDSALYLCASSPGLAGGRNEQFFGPGTRLTVL.

The CDR3 sequence is CASSLGPGDGYTF. The CDR3 DNA reads as TGTGCCAGCAGCTTAGGTCCCGGGGATGGCTACACCTTC. The chain recombines TRBV7-3 with TRBJ1-2; D gene uncertain. V was trimmed by 2 bases and J by 6 bases, leaving 10 bases between them. Germline V gene data show CDR1 as SGHTA and CDR2 as FQGTGA. CDR3 length: 13 residues.

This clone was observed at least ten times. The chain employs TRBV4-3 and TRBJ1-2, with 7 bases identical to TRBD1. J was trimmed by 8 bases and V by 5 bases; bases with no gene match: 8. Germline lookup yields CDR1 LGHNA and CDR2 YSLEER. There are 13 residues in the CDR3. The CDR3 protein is CASSDDRASGYTF. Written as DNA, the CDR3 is TGCGCCAGCAGCGACGACAGGGCTAGCGGCTACACCTTC.

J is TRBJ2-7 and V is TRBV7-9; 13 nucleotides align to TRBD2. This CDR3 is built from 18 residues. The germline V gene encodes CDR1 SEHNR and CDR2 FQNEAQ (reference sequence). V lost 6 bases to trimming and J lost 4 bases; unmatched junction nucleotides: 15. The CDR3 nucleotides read TGTGCCAGCAGACCAACCCCTCGCACGACTAGCGGGAGGTACGAGCAGTACTTC. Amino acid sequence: CASRPTPRTTSGRYEQYF.

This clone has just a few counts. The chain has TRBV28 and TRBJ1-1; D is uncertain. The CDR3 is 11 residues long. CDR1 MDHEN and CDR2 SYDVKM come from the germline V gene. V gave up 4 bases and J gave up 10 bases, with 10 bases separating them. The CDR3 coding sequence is TGTGCCAGCAGTTCGGCACGGAGAGCTTTCTTT. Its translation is CASSSARRAFF.

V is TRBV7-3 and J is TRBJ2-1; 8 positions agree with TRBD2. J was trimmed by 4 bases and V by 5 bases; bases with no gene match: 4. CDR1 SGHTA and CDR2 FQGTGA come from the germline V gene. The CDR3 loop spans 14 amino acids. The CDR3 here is CASSPGGQYNEQFF. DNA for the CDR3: TGTGCCAGCAGCCCGGGGGGGCAATACAATGAGCAGTTCTTC.

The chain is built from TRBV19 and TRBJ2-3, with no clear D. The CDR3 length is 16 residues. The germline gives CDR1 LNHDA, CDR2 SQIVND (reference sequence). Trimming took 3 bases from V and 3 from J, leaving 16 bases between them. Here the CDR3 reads CASSISVERVTDTQYF. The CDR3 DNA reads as TGTGCCAGTAGTATCTCGGTGGAGAGAGTAACAGATACGCAGTATTTT.

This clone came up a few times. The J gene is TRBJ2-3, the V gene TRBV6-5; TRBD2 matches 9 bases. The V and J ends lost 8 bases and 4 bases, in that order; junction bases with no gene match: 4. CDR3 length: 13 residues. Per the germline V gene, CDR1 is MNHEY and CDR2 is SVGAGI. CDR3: CASHSGSPDTQYF. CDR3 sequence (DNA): TGTGCCAGCCATAGCGGGAGCCCAGATACGCAGTATTTT.

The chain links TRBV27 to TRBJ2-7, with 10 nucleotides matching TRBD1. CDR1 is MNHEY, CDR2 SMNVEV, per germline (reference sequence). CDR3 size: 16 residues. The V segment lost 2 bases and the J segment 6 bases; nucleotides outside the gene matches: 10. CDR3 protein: CASSLGTGQGIREQYF. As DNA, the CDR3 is TGTGCCAGCAGTTTAGGGACGGGACAGGGGATCCGCGAGCAGTACTTC.

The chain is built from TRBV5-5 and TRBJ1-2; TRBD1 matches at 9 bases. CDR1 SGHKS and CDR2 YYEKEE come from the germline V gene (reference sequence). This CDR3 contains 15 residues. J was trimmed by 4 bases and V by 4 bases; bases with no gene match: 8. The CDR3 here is CASSPQGALPYGYTF. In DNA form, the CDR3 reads TGTGCCAGCAGCCCACAGGGGGCCCTCCCCTATGGCTACACCTTC.

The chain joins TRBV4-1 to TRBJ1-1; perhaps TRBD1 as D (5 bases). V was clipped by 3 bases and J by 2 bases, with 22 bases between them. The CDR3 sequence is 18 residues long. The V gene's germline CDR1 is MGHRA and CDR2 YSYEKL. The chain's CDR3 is CASSHYFDFRWGNTEAFF. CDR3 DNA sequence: TGCGCCAGCAGCCACTACTTCGATTTTAGGTGGGGCAACACTGAAGCTTTCTTT.

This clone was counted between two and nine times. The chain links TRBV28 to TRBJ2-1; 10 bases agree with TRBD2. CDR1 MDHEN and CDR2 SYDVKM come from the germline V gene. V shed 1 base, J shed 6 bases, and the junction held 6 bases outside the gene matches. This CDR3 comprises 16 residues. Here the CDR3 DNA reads TGTGCCAGCAGTTTATCAGCGGGAGGGCCGTTCAATGAGCAGTTCTTC. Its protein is CASSLSAGGPFNEQFF.

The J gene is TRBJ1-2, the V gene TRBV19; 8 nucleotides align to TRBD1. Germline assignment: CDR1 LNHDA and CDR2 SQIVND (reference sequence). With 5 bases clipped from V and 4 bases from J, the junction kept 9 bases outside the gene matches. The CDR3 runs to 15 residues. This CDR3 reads CASSPQTGVGYGYTF. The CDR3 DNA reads TGTGCCAGTAGTCCCCAGACAGGGGTGGGCTATGGCTACACCTTC.

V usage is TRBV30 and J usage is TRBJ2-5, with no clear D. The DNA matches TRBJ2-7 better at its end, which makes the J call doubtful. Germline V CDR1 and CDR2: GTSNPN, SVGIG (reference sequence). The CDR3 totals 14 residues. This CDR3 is CAWESRSQSSEQYF. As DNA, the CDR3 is TGTGCCTGGGAAAGTCGGAGTCAAAGCTCCGAGCAGTACTTC.

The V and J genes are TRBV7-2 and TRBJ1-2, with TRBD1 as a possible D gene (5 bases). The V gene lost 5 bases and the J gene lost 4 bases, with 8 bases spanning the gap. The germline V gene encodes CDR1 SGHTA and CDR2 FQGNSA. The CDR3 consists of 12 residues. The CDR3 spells CASSTQGYGYTF. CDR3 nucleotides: TGTGCCAGCAGCACCCAGGGCTATGGCTACACCTTC.